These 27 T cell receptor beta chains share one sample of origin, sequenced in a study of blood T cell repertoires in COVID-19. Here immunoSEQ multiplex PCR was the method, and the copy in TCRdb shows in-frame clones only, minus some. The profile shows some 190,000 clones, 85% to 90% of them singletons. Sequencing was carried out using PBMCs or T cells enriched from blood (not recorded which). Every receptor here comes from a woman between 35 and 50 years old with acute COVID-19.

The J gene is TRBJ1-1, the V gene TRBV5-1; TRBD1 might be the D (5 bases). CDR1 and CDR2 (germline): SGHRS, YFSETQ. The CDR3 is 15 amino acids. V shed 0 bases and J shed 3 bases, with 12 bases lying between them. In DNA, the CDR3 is TGCGCCAGCAGCTTGGTGGCAGGGTACGACACTGAAGCTTTCTTT. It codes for CASSLVAGYDTEAFF.

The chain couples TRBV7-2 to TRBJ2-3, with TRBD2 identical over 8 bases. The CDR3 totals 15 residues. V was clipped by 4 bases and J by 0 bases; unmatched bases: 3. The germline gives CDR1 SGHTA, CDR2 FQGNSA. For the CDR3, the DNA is TGTGCCAGCAGCTCAGAGCGGGGGAGCACAGATACGCAGTATTTT. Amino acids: CASSSERGSTDTQYF. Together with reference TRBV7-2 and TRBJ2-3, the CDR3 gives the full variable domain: GAGVSQSPSNKVTEKGKDVELRCDPISGHTALYWYRQSLGQGLEFLIYFQGNSAPDKSGLPSDRFSAERTGGSVSTLTIQRTQQEDSAVYLCASSSERGSTDTQYFGPGTRLTVL.

The DNA for the CDR3 is TGTGCCAGCAGCTCCCGACAGAGTGGTTTTTTGCCCCAGCATTTT. It encodes CASSSRQSGFLPQHF. The V and J genes are TRBV12-1 and TRBJ1-5; the table's TRBD1 call for D was not verified on the DNA. TRBV12-1 is described as a pseudogene. This CDR3 contains 15 residues.

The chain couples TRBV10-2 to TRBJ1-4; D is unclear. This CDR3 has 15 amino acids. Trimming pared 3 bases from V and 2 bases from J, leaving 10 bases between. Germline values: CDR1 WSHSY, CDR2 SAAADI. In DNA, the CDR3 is TGCGCCAGCAGTGACGGGGTTAGGACTAATGAAAAACTGTTTTTT. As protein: CASSDGVRTNEKLFF.

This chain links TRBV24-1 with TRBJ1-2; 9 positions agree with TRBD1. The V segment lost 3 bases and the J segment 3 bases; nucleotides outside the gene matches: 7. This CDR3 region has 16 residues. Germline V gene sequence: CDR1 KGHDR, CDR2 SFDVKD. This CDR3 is CATSDGTGKGYYGYTF. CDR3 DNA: TGTGCCACCAGTGATGGGACAGGGAAAGGTTACTATGGCTACACCTTC.

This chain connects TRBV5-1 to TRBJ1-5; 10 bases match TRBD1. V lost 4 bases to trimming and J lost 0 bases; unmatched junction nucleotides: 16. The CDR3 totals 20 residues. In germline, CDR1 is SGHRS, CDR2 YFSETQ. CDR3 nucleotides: TGCGCCAGCAGCATTACTAGTGACAGGGGGCGTCTTTATAGCAATCAGCCCCAGCATTTT. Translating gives CASSITSDRGRLYSNQPQHF. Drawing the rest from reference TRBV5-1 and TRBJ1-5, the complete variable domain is KAGVTQTPRYLIKTRGQQVTLSCSPISGHRSVSWYQQTPGQGLQFLFEYFSETQRNKGNFPGRFSGRQFSNSRSEMNVSTLELGDSALYLCASSITSDRGRLYSNQPQHFGDGTRLSIL.

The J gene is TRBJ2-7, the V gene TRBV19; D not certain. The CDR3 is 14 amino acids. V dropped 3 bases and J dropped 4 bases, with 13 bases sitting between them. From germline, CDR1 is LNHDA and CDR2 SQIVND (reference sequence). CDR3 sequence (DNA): TGTGCCAGTAGTATTTACCCGACACCATACGAGCAGTACTTC. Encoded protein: CASSIYPTPYEQYF. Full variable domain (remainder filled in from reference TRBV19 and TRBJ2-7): DGGITQSPKYLFRKEGQNVTLSCEQNLNHDAMYWYRQDPGQGLRLIYYSQIVNDFQKGDIAEGYSVSREKKESFPLTVTSAQKNPTAFYLCASSIYPTPYEQYFGPGTRLTVT.

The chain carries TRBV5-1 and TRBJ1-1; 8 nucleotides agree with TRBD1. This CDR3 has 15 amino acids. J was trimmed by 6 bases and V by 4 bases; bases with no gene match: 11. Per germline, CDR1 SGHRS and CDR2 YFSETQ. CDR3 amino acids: CASSHWTGLNSEAFF. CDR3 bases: TGCGCCAGCAGCCACTGGACAGGGCTAAACTCTGAAGCTTTCTTT.

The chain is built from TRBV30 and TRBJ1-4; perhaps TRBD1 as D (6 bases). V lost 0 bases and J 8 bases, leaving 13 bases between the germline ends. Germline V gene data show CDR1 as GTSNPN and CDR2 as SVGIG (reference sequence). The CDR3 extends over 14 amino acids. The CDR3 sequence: CAWSVEDRPEKLFF. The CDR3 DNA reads TGTGCCTGGAGTGTCGAAGACAGGCCCGAAAAACTGTTTTTT.

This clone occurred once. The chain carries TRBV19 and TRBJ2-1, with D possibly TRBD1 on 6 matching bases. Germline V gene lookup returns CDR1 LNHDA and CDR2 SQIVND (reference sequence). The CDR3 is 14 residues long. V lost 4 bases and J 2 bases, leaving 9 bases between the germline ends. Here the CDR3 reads CASSRAGAYNEQFF. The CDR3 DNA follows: TGTGCCAGTAGTAGGGCAGGGGCCTACAATGAGCAGTTCTTC.

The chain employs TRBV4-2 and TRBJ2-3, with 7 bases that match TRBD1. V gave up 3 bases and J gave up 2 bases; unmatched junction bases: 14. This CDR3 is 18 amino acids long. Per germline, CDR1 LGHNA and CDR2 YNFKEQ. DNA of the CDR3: TGTGCCAGCAGCCAGGACAGGTCAAGTCCACTAATCACAGATACGCAGTATTTT. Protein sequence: CASSQDRSSPLITDTQYF.

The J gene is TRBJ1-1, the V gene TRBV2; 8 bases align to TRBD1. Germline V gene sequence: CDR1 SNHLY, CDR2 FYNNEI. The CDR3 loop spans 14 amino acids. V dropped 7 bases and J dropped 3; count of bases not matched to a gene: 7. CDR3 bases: TGTGCCAGCACCACGGACAGGGAGGACACTGAAGCTTTCTTT. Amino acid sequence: CASTTDREDTEAFF.

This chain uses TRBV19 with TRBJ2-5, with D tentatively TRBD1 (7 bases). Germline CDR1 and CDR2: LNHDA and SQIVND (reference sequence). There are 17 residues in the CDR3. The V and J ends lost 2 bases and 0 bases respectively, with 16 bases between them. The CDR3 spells CASSIRGGTVYQETQYF. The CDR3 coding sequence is TGTGCCAGTAGTATAAGGGGCGGGACAGTGTACCAAGAGACCCAGTACTTC.

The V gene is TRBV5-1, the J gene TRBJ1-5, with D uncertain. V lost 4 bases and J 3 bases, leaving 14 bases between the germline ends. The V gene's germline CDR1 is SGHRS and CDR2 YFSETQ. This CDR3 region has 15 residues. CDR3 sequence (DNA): TGCGCCAGCAGCCTCAATCCCGGGGTCAATCAGCCCCAGCATTTT. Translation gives CASSLNPGVNQPQHF. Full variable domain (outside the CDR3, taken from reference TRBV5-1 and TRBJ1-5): KAGVTQTPRYLIKTRGQQVTLSCSPISGHRSVSWYQQTPGQGLQFLFEYFSETQRNKGNFPGRFSGRQFSNSRSEMNVSTLELGDSALYLCASSLNPGVNQPQHFGDGTRLSIL.

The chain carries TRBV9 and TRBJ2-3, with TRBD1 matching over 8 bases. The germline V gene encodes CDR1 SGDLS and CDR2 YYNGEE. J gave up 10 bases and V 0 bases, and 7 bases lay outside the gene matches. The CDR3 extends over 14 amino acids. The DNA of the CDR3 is TGTGCCAGCAGCGTAGAAGGACAGGGATCTCCGCAGTATTTT. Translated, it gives CASSVEGQGSPQYF.

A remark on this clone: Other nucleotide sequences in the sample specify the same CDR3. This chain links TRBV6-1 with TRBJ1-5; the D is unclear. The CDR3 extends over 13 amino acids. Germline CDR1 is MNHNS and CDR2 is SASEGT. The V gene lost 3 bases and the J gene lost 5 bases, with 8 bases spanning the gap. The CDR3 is CASSETGYQPQHF. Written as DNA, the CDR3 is TGTGCCAGCAGTGAGACCGGGTATCAGCCCCAGCATTTT.

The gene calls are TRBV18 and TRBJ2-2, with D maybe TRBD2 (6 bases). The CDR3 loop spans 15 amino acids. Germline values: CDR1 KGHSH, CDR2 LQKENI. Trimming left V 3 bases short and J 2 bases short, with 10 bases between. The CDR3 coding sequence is TGTGCCAGCTCACCCTGGGGGGTCAACACCGGGGAGCTGTTTTTT. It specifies CASSPWGVNTGELFF.

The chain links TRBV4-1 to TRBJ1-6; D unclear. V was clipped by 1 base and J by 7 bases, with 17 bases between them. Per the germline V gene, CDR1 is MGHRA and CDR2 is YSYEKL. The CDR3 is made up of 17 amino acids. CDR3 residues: CASSQVALITPNSPLHF. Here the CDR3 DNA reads TGCGCCAGCAGCCAAGTGGCCCTGATTACGCCGAATTCACCCCTCCACTTT.

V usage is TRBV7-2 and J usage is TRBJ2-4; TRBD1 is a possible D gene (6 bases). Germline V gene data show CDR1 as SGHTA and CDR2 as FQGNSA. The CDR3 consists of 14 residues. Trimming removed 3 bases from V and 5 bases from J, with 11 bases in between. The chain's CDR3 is CASSFKAGENIQYF. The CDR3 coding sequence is TGTGCCAGCAGCTTTAAGGCAGGGGAAAACATTCAGTACTTC.

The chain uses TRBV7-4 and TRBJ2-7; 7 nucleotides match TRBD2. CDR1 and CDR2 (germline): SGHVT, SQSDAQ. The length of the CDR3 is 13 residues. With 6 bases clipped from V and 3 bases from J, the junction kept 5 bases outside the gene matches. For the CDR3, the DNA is TGTGCCAGCAGGCCGACTAGCCTCTACGAGCAGTACTTC. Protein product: CASRPTSLYEQYF. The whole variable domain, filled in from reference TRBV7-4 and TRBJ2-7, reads GAGVSQSPRYKVAKRGRDVALRCDSISGHVTLYWYRQTLGQGSEVLTYSQSDAQRDKSGRPSGRFSAERPERSVSTLKIQRTEQGDSAVYLCASRPTSLYEQYFGPGTRLTVT.

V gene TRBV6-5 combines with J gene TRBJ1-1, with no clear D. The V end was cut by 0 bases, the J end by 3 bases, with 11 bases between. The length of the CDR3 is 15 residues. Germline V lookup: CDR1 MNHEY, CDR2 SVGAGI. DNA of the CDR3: TGTGCCAGCAGTTACTCGGCAGGTTTGGACACTGAAGCTTTCTTT. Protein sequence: CASSYSAGLDTEAFF.

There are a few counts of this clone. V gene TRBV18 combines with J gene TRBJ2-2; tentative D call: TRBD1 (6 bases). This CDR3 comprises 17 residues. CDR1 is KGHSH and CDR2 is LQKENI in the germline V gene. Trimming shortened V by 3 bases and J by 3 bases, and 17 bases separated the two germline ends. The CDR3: CASSPQITGKDTGELFF. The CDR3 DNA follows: TGTGCCAGCTCACCTCAGATAACAGGGAAGGACACCGGGGAGCTGTTTTTT.

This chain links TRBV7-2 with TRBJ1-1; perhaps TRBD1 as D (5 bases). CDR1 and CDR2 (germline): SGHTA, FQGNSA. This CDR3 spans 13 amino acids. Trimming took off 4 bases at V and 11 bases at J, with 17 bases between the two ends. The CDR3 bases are TGTGCCAGCAGCTCCTGGGAGGGACTTGAGGCTTTCTTT. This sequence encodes CASSSWEGLEAFF.

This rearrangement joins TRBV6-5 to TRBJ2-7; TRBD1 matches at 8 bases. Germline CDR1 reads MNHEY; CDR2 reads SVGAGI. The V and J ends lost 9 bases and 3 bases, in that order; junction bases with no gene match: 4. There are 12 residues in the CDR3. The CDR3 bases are TGTGCCAGGGGGGGACAGGACTACGAGCAGTACTTC. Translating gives CARGGQDYEQYF.

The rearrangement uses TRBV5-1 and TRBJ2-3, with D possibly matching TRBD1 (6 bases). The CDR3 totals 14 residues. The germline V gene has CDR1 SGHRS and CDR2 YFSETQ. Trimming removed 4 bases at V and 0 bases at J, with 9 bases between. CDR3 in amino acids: CASSPGDSTDTQYF. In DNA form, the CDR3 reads TGCGCCAGCAGCCCAGGGGATAGCACAGATACGCAGTATTTT.

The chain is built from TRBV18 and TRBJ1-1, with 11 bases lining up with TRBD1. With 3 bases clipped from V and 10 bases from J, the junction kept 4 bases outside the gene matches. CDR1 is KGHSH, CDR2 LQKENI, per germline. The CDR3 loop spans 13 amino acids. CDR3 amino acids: CASSPGTGGRAFF. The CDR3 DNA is TGTGCCAGCTCACCGGGGACAGGGGGTAGAGCTTTCTTT. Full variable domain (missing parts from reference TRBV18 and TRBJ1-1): NAGVMQNPRHLVRRRGQEARLRCSPMKGHSHVYWYRQLPEEGLKFMVYLQKENIIDESGMPKERFSAEFPKEGPSILRIQQVVRGDSAAYFCASSPGTGGRAFFGQGTRLTVV.

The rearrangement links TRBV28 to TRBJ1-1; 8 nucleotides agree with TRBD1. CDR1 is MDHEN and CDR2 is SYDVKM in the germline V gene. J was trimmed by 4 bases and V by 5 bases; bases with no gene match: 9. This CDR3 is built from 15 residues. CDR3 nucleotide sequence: TGTGCCAGCAGTCCGAGGACAGGGCGGGCCACTGAAGCTTTCTTT. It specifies CASSPRTGRATEAFF. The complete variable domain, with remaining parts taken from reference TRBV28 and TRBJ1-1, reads DVKVTQSSRYLVKRTGEKVFLECVQDMDHENMFWYRQDPGLGLRLIYFSYDVKMKEKGDIPEGYSVSREKKERFSLILESASTNQTSMYLCASSPRTGRATEAFFGQGTRLTVV.